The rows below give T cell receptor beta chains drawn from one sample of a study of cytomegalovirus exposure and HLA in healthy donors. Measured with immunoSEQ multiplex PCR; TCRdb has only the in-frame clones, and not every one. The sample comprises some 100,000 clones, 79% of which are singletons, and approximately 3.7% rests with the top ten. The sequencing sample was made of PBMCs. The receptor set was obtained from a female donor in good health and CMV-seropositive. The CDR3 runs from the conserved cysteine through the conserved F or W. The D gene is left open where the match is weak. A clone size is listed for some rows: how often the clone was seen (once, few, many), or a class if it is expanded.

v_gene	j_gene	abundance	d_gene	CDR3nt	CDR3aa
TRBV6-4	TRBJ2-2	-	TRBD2	TGTGCCAGCAAGGGTCTAGCGGGAGTGACCGGGGAGCTGTTTTTT	CASKGLAGVTGELFF
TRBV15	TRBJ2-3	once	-	TGTGCCACCAGCAGAGATGCGACTCGAGATACGCAGTATTTT	CATSRDATRDTQYF
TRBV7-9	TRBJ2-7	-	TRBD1	TGTTCCAGCACCTCCCCGACAGGGTACGAGCAGTACTTC	CSSTSPTGYEQYF
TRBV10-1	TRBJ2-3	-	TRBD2	TGCGCCAGCAGTGAGTTCGGACTAGCGGGGCTTACAGATACGCAGTATTTT	CASSEFGLAGLTDTQYF
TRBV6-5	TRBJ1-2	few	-	TGTGCCAGCAGGAGACAGGCGTCCTATGGCTACACCTTC	CASRRQASYGYTF
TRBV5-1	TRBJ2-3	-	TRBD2	TGCGCCAGCAGCACCCGGCTAGCGGGGGGACCCACTAGCACAGATACGCAGTATTTT	CASSTRLAGGPTSTDTQYF
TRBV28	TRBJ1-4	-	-	TGTGCCAGCAGTTTACAGTCTAATGAAAAACTGTTTTTT	CASSLQSNEKLFF
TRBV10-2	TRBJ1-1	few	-	TGCGCCAGCAGTGAGTCCGGGACACCCCCCAGGGGCACTGAAGCTTTCTTT	CASSESGTPPRGTEAFF
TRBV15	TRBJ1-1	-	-	TGTGCCACCAGCCCCAGTGCGGGGAAAGAAGCTTTCTTT	CATSPSAGKEAFF
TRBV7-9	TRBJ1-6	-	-	TGTGCCAGCAGCCGAGACAGGCAGAGCTCCTATAATTCACCCCTCCACTTT	CASSRDRQSSYNSPLHF
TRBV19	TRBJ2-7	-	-	TGTGCCAGTAGTGGGAAGGGGTTGGCCTACGAGCAGTACTTC	CASSGKGLAYEQYF
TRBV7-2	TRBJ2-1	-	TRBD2	TGTGCCAGCAGCCCGTGGGCAACAGCGGGGGGCAGGTACAATGAGCAGTTCTTC	CASSPWATAGGRYNEQFF
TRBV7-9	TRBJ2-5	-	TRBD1	TGTGCCAGCAGCCTTGGGGGGACAGGGGAGTCGGAGACCCAGTACTTC	CASSLGGTGESETQYF
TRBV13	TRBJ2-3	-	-	TGTGCCAGCAGCTTGAGGAGCAGGGAATATACGCAGTATTTT	CASSLRSREYTQYF
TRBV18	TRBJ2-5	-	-	TGTGCCAGCTCACTACGGACGAGGACAGAGCAAGAGACCCAGTACTTC	CASSLRTRTEQETQYF
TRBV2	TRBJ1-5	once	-	TGTGCCAGCAGAAGGACAGTATATAGCAATCAGCCCCAGCATTTT	CASRRTVYSNQPQHF
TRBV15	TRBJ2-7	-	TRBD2	TGTGCCACTCGGGGGGGAATGCTGGGCTACGAGCAGTACTTC	CATRGGMLGYEQYF
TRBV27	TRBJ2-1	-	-	TGTGCCAGCAGTTTAAGGGGGAACCTCTACAATGAGCAGTTCTTC	CASSLRGNLYNEQFF
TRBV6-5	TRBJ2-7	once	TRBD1	TGTGCCACCAAGCCCGACAGGGAGACCTACGAGCAGTACTTC	CATKPDRETYEQYF
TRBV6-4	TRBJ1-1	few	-	TGTGCCAGCACCGCCAAACAGGGAGCGAACACTGAAGCTTTCTTT	CASTAKQGANTEAFF
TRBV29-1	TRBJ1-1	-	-	TGCAGCGTTGGATCCGGGGGAGGAGACTTCACTGAAGCTTTCTTT	CSVGSGGGDFTEAFF
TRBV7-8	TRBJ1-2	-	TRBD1	TGTGCCAGCAGCTTAGTGGGACAGCTATCGGGGGGCTACACCTTC	CASSLVGQLSGGYTF
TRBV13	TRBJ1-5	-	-	TGTGCCAGCAGCCACTCGGGCCTCAGGGTTAAGGGTCAGCCCCAGCATTTT	CASSHSGLRVKGQPQHF
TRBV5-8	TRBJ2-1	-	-	TGTGCCAGCAGGCAGACCCCAGGGATTGAGCAGTTCTTC	CASRQTPGIEQFF
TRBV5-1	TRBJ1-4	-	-	TGCGCCAGCAGCTCCCGTAGGGGTGAAAAACTGTTTTTT	CASSSRRGEKLFF
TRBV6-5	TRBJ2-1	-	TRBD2	TGTGCCAGCAGTTACCCCAGCGGGAGGTGGGGTGAGCAGTTCTTC	CASSYPSGRWGEQFF
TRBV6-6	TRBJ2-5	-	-	TGTGCCAGCTATGGGGGGGCGGGGGAGACCCAGTACTTC	CASYGGAGETQYF
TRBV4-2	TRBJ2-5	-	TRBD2	TGTGCCAGCAGCCAAGTAGAGGCGGGAGGGCTGGTGACCCAGTACTTC	CASSQVEAGGLVTQYF
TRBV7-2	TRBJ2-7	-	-	TGTGCCAGCAGCCCTCGGCGGGCCTCCTACGAGCAGTACTTC	CASSPRRASYEQYF
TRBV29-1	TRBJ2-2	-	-	TGCAGCTCCGGACAAGCCGCCGGGGAGCTGTTTTTT	CSSGQAAGELFF
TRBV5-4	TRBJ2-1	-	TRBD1	TGTGCCAGCAGCGGCACACAGGGGCCCTCCTACAATGAGCAGTTCTTC	CASSGTQGPSYNEQFF
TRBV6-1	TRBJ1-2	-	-	TGTGCCAGCAGTGAAGTTCCGCAGAACTATGGCTACACCTTC	CASSEVPQNYGYTF
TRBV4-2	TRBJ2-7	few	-	TGTGCCAGCAGCCAAGATCCTGGGGGGAGCGAGCAGTACTTC	CASSQDPGGSEQYF
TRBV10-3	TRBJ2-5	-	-	TGTGCCATCACGGCGGAACACGGCCCCCAGTACTTC	CAITAEHGPQYF
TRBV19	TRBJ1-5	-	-	TGTGCCAGCTCTCGGAAGGAGAGCTTCAATCAGCCCCAGCATTTT	CASSRKESFNQPQHF
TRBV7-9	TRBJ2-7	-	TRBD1	TGTGCCAGCAGCTTAGGGGACAGGGGGAGCTCCTACGAGCAGTACTTC	CASSLGDRGSSYEQYF
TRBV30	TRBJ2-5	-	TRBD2	TGTGCCTGGAGACCGGGACTACCCCAAGAGACCCAGTACTTC	CAWRPGLPQETQYF
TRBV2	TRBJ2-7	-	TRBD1	TGTGCCAGCAGTGAATGGCCGACAGGGGGAACCTCCTACGAGCAGTACTTC	CASSEWPTGGTSYEQYF
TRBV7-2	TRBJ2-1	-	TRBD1	TGTGCCAGCAGCTCCGCCCGGACAGGGTACAATGAGCAGTTCTTC	CASSSARTGYNEQFF
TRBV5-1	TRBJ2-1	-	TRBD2	TGCGCCAGCAGCTACCGGACTAGCGGGAGTGATGAGCAGTTCTTC	CASSYRTSGSDEQFF
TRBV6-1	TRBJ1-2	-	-	TGTGCCAGCAGTACCGGGCATGGGGGAGCGGGGGGCTACACCTTC	CASSTGHGGAGGYTF
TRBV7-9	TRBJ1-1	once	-	TGTGCCAGCATCCTAGATCCGAACACTGAAGCTTTCTTT	CASILDPNTEAFF
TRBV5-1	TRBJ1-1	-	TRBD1	TGCGCCAGCAGGCCGGGACAGGGGGCGGTGGGTGAAGCTTTCTTT	CASRPGQGAVGEAFF
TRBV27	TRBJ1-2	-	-	TGTGCCAGCAGTCTCCAGGGGACCTATGGCTACACCTTC	CASSLQGTYGYTF
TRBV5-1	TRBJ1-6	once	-	TGCGCCAGCAGCTTTCAGGGTGTTACCTATAATTCACCCCTCCACTTT	CASSFQGVTYNSPLHF
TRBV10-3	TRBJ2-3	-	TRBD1	TGTGCCATCAGTGAACCGGCGGGACAGGGTTGGAATACGCAGTATTTT	CAISEPAGQGWNTQYF
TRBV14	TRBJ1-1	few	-	TGTGCCAGCAGCCGAGGGGGTAAGACTGAAGCTTTCTTT	CASSRGGKTEAFF
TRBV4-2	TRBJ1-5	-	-	TGTGCCAGCAGCCCCTCGGACAGTCGCAATCAGCCCCAGCATTTT	CASSPSDSRNQPQHF
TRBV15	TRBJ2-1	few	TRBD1	TGTGCCACCCGACAGGGGACCAGCTCCTACAATGAGCAGTTCTTC	CATRQGTSSYNEQFF
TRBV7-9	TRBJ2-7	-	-	TGTGCCAGCAGCTTGGCAGGGGCTCCTGTCGACGAGCAGTACTTC	CASSLAGAPVDEQYF
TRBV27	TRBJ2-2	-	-	TGTGCCAGCAGTCGTGTCGGGACTGTAAACACCGGGGAGCTGTTTTTT	CASSRVGTVNTGELFF
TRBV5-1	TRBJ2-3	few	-	TGCGCCAGCAGGGATTGGCGGAGGTTATCGGCGCAGTATTTT	CASRDWRRLSAQYF